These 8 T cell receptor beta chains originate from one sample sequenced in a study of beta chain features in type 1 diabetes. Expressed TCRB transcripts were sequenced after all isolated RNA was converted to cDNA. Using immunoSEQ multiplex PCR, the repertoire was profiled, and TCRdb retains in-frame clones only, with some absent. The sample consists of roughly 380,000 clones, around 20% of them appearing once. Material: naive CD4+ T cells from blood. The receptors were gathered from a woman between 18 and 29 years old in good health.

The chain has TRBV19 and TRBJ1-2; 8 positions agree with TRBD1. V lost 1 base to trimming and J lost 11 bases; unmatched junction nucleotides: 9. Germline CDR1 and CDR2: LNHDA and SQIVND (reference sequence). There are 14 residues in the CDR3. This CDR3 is CASSIAPDRGGYTF. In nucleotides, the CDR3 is TGTGCCAGTAGTATAGCCCCTGACAGGGGCGGATACACCTTC.

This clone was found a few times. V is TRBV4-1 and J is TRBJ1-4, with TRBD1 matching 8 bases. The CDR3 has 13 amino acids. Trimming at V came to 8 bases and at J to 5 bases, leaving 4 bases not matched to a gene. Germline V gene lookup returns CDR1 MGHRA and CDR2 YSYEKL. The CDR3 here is CASGQGLNEKLFF. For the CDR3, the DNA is TGCGCCAGCGGACAGGGTCTAAATGAAAAACTGTTTTTT.

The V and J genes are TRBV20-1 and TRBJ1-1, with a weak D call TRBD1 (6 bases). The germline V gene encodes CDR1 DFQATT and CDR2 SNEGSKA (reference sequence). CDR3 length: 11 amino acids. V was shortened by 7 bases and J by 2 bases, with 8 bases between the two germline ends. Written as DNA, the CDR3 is TGCAGTGTCGGGACAAACACTGAAGCTTTCTTT. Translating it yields CSVGTNTEAFF.

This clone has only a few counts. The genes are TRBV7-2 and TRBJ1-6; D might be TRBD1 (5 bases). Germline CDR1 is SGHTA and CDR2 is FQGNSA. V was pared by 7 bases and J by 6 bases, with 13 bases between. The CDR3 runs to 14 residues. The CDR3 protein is CASTLYGGNSPLHF. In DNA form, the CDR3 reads TGTGCCAGCACCTTGTACGGGGGTAATTCACCCCTCCACTTT.

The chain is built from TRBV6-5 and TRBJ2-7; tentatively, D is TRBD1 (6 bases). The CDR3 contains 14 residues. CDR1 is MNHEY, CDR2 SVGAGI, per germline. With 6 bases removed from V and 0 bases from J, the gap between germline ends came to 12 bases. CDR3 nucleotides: TGTGCCAGCAGGAACCGACAGGTCTCCTACGAGCAGTACTTC. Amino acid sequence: CASRNRQVSYEQYF.

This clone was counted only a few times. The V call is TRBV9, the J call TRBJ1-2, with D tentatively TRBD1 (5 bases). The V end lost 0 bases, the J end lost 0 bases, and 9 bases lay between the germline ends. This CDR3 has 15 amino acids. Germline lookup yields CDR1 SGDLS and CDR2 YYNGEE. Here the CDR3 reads CASSVGRVANYGYTF. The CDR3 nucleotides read TGTGCCAGCAGCGTAGGCAGGGTAGCTAACTATGGCTACACCTTC.

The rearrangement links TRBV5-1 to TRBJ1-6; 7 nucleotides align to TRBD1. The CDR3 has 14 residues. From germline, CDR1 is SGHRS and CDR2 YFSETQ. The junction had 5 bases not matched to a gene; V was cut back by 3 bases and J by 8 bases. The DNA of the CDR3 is TGCGCCAGCAGCTCGGGACAGAGATATTCACCCCTCCACTTT. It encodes CASSSGQRYSPLHF.

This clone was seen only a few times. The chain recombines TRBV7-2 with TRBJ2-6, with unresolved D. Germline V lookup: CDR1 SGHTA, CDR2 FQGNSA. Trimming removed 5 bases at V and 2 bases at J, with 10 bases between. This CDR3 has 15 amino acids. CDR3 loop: CASSTKLPGANVLTF. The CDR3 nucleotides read TGTGCCAGCAGCACGAAACTCCCTGGGGCCAACGTCCTGACTTTC.